This TCR beta chain appears in the sequencing data of a study of CD8 T cells in Susac syndrome. A word on this clonotype: Its target is unknown.

Findings of the study overall: CD8+ clones in Susac expanded most in TEMRA cells and active patients.

Random hexamers served to reverse transcribe about 0.45 to 1 ug RNA. One entry per CDR3 protein results from TCRdb running MiXCR on the immunoSEQ multiplex PCR reads. Of about 23,000 distinct CDR3 sequences in the sample, roughly 95% were seen once. CDR1 is MDHEN, CDR2 SYDVKM, per germline. V was cut by 3 bases and J by 6 bases, with 11 bases left in between. The CDR3 is made up of 14 amino acids. The specimen sequenced was CD8+ T cells from PBMCs. This TCR came from a human donor with Susac syndrome. This chain connects TRBV28 to TRBJ2-2; D is unresolved. The CDR3 loop is CASSFKTDAGELFF. In nucleotides, the CDR3 is TGTGCCAGCAGTTTTAAAACTGACGCCGGGGAGCTGTTTTTT.